This T cell receptor beta chain was captured in a study of blood T cell repertoires in COVID-19. Germline V lookup: CDR1 LGHDT, CDR2 YNNKEL (reference sequence). The CDR3 sequence is 12 residues long. With 4 bases removed from V and 3 bases from J, the gap between germline ends came to 7 bases. The assay was immunoSEQ multiplex PCR, and TCRdb's table has in-frame clones only and misses some. The table lists some 70,000 clones, 91% of them singletons, with around 7% in the top ten. The chain links TRBV3-1 (or the pseudogene TRBV3-2) to TRBJ2-7; the D gene is possibly TRBD2 (5 bases). The source material was peripheral blood. The sequence came from a man aged 40-49 years with COVID-19, enrolled during active disease. The CDR3 region is CASSLGVYEQYF. CDR3 bases: TGTGCCAGCAGCCTCGGGGTCTACGAGCAGTACTTC.